Sequencing of this T cell receptor beta chain was carried out in a study of blood T cell repertoires in COVID-19. Across the whole study: Acute and convalescent COVID-19 specimens originated in the United States, Italy and Spain. PBMCs, B-cell-depleted T cells, or T cells were the source of the cDNA or gDNA that made up the material.

Germline V gene lookup returns CDR1 MNHEY and CDR2 SVGEGT. The CDR3 is made up of 12 amino acids. Trimming stripped 2 bases from V and 4 bases from J, with 5 bases between. Followed longitudinally, the Seattle patients had been enrolled during active infection. This table comes from immunoSEQ multiplex PCR, and its TCRdb copy is limited to in-frame clones, with some not included. The data hold 100,000 to 150,000 clones, with approximately 90% observed a single time. The chain recombines TRBV6-2 or TRBV6-3 with TRBJ1-2, with unresolved D. Sequenced input: peripheral blood. The receptor was derived from a man in his sixties with COVID-19, enrolled during active disease. CDR3 residues: CASSYNSYGYTF. CDR3 in DNA: TGTGCCAGCAGTTACAACAGCTATGGCTACACCTTC.